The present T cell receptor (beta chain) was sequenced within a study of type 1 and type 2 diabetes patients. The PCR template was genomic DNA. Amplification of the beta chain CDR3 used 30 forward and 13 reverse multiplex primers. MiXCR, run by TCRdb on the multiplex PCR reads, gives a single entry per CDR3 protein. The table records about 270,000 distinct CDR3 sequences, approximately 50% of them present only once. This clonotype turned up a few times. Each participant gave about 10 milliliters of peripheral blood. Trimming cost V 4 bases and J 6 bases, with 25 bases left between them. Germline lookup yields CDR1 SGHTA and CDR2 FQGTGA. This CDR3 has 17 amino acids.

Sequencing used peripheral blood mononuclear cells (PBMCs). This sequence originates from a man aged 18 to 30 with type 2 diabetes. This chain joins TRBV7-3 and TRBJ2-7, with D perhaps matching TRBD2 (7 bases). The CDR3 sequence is CASSSPVGGEHSGEQYF. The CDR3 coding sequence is TGTGCCAGCAGCTCCCCTGTAGGGGGGGAACATAGTGGCGAGCAGTACTTC.